This T cell receptor (beta chain) was retrieved from a study of siplizumab effects on memory and regulatory T cells. This CDR3 is 12 amino acids long. Germline V gene lookup returns CDR1 SQVTM and CDR2 ANQGSEA. V shed 6 bases and J shed 0 bases, with 6 bases lying between them. As for this clone: Its antigen is undetermined.

General study points: In roughly 75-95% of proliferating CD4+ or CD8+ clones, a naive or memory phenotype could not be assigned. Siplizumab, the agent tested, significantly reduced alloreactive sequences traceable to unstimulated CD4+ memory cells.

Using immunoSEQ multiplex PCR, the repertoire was profiled, and TCRdb retains in-frame clones only, with some absent. This table holds about 100,000 clones, 94% found once. Sequenced: Tregs sorted from blood. V gene TRBV29-1 combines with J gene TRBJ2-1; D remains unclear. The sequence derives from a human donor in good health. CDR3 bases: TGCAGCGTGCTAGGCTCCTACAATGAGCAGTTCTTC. Amino acids: CSVLGSYNEQFF.